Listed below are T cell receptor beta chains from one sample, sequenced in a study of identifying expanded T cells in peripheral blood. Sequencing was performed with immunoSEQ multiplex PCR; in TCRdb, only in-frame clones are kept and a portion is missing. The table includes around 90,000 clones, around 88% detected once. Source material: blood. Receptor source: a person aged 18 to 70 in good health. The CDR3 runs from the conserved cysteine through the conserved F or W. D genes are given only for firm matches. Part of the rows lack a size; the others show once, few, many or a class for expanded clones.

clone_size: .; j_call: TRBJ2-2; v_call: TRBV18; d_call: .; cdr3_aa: CASSPPLNTGELFF; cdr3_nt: TGTGCCAGCTCACCACCGCTTAACACCGGGGAGCTGTTTTTT
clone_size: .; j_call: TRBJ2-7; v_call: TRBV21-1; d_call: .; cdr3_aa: CASSEKWTSGRALYEQYF; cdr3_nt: TGTGCCAGCAGCGAGAAGTGGACTAGCGGGAGGGCTTTGTACGAGCAGTACTTC
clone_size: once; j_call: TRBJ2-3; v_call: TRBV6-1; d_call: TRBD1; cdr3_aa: CASSQQGPPDTQYF; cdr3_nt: TGTGCCAGCAGTCAACAGGGGCCGCCAGATACGCAGTATTTT
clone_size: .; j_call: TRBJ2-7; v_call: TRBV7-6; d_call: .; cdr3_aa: CASSFKLGEQYF; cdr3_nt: TGTGCCAGCAGCTTTAAGCTCGGCGAGCAGTACTTC
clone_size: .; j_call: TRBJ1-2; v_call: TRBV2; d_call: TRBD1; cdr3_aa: CASSWNRGNYGYTF; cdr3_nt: TGTGCCAGCAGTTGGAACAGGGGGAACTATGGCTACACCTTC
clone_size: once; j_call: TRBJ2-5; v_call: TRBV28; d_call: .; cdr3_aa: CASNLGRRETQYF; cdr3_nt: TGTGCCAGCAACCTTGGGCGGAGGGAGACCCAGTACTTC
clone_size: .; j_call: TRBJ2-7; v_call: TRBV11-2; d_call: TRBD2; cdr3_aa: CASSLELAGGYEQYF; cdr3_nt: TGTGCCAGCAGCTTAGAACTAGCGGGGGGCTACGAGCAGTACTTC
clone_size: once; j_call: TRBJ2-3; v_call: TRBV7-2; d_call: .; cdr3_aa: CASSETASTDTQYF; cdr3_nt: TGTGCCAGCTCAGAGACGGCTAGCACAGATACGCAGTATTTT
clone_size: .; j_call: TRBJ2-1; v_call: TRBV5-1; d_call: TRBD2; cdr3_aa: CASSLAGGPTGNEQFF; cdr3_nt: TGCGCCAGCAGCTTAGCGGGGGGCCCTACTGGGAATGAGCAGTTCTTC
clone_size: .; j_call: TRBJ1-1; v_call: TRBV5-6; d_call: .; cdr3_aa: CASSLGTTGGGFF; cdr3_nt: TGTGCCAGCAGCTTGGGAACAACAGGCGGTGGTTTCTTT
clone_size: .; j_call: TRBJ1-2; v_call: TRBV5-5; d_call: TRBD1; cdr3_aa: CASSLKTGQGARCTF; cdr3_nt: TGTGCCAGCAGCCTGAAGACAGGGCAGGGGGCTCGTTGCACCTTC
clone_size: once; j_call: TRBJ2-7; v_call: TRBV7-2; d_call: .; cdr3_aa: CASSGSGDTGLYEQYF; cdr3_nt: TGTGCCAGCAGCGGATCGGGTGACACCGGCCTTTACGAGCAGTACTTC
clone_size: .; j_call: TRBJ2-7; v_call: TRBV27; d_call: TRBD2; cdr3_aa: CASSLNSGGAFYEQYF; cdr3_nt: TGTGCCAGCAGTCTAAATAGCGGGGGGGCGTTTTACGAGCAGTACTTC
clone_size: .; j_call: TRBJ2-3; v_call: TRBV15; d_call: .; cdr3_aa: CATSRDLGRTGGYTDTQYF; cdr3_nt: TGTGCCACCAGCAGAGATCTCGGGCGGACTGGTGGATACACAGATACGCAGTATTTT
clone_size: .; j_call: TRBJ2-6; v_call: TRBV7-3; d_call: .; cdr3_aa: CASSSDPQSGANVLTF; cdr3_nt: TGTGCCAGCAGCTCTGACCCACAATCTGGGGCCAACGTCCTGACTTTC
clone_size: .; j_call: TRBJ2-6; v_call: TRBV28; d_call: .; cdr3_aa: CASSLFQAISGANVLTF; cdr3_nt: TGTGCCAGCAGTTTATTCCAGGCCATCTCTGGGGCCAACGTCCTGACTTTC
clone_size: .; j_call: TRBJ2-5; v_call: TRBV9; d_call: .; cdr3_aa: CASSVEQGRTQYF; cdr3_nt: TGTGCCAGCAGCGTCGAACAGGGCAGGACCCAGTACTTC
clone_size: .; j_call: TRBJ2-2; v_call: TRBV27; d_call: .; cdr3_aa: CASSFTQNTGELFF; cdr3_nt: TGTGCCAGCAGTTTTACCCAGAACACCGGGGAGCTGTTTTTT
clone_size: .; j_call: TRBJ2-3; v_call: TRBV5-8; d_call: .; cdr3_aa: CASSSQGPIRRMQYF; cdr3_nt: TGTGCCAGCAGCTCTCAGGGGCCAATTCGGAGAATGCAGTATTTT
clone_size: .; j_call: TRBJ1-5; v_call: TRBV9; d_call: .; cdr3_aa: CASSVGGSNQPQHF; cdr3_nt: TGTGCCAGCAGCGTAGGAGGGAGCAATCAGCCCCAGCATTTT
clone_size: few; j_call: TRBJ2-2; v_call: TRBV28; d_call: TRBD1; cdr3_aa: CASSRAGQEIRELFF; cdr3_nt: TGTGCCAGCAGTCGGGCGGGACAGGAAATCCGGGAGCTGTTTTTT
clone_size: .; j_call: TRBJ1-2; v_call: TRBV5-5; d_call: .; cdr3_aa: CASSLAGANLNYGYTF; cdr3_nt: TGTGCCAGCAGCTTGGCCGGCGCCAACCTTAACTATGGCTACACCTTC
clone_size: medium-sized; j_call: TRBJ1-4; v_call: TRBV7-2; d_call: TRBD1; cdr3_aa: CASSSYRGVEKLFF; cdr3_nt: TGTGCCAGCAGCTCATACAGGGGGGTTGAAAAACTGTTTTTT
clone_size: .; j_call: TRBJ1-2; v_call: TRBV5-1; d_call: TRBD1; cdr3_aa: CASSVDRESGYTF; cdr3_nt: TGCGCCAGCAGCGTCGACAGGGAGTCTGGCTACACCTTC